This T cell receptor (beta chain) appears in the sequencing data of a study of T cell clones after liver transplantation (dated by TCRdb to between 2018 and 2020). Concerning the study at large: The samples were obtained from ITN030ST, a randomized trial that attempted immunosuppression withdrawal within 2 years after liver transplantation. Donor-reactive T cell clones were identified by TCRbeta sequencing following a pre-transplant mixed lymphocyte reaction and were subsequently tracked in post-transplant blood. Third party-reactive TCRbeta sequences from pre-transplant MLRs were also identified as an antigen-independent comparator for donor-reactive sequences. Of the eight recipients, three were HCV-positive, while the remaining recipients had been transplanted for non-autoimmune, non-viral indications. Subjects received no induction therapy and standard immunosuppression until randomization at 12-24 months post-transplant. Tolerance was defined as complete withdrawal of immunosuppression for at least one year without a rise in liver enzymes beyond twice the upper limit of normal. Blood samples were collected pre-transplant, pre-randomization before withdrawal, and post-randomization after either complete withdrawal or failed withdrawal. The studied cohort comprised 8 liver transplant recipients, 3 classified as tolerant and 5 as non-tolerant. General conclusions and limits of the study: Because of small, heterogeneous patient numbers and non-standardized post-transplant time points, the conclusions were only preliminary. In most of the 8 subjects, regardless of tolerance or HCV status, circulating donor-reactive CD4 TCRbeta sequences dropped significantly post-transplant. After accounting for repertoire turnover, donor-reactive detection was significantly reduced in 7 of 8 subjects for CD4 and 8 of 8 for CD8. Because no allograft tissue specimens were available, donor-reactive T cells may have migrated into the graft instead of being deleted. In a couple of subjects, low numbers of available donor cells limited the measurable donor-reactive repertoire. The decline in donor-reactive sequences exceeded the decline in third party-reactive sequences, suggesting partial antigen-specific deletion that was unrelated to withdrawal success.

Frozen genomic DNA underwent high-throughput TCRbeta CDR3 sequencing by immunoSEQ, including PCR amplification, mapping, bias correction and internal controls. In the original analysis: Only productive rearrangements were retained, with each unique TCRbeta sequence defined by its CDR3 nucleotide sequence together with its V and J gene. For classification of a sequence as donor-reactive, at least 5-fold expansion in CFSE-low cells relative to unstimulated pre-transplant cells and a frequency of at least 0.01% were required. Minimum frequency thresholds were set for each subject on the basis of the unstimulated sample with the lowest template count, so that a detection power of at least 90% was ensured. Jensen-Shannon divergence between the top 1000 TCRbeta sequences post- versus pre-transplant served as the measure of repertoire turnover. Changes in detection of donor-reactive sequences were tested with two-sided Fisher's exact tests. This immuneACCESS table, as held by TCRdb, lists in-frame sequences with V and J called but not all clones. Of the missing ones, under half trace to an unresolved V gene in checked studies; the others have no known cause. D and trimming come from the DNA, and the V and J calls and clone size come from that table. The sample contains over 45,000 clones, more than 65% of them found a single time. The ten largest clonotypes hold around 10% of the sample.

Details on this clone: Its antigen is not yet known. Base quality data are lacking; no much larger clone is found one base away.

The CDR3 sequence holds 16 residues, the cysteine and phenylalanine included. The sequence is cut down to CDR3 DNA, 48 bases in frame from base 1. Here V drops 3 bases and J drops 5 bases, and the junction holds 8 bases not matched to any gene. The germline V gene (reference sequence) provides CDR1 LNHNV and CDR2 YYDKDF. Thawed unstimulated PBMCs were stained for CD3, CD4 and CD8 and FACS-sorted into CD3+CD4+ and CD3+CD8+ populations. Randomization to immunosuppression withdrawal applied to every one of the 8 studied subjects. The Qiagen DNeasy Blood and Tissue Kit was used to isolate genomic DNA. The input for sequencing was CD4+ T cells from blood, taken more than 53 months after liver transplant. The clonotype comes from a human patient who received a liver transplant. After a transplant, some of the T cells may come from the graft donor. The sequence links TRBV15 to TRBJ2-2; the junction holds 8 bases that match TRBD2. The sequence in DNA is TGTGCCACCAGCAGTGCGGGACTAGAAAGTACCGGGGAGCTGTTTTTT. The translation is CATSSAGLESTGELFF.